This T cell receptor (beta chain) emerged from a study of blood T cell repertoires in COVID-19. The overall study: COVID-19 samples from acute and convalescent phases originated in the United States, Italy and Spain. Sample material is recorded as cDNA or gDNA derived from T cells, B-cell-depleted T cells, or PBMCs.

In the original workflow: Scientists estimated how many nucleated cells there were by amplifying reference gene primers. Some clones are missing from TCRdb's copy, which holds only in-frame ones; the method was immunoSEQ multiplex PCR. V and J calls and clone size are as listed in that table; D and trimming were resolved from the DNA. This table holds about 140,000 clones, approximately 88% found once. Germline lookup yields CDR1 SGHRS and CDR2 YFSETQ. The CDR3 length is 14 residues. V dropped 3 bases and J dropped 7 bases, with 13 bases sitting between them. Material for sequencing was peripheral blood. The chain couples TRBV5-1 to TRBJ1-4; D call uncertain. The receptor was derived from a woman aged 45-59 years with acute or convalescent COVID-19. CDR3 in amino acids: CASSSTAGSEKLFF. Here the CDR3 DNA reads TGCGCCAGCAGCTCAACAGCGGGAAGTGAAAAACTGTTTTTT. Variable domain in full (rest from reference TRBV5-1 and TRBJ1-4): KAGVTQTPRYLIKTRGQQVTLSCSPISGHRSVSWYQQTPGQGLQFLFEYFSETQRNKGNFPGRFSGRQFSNSRSEMNVSTLELGDSALYLCASSSTAGSEKLFFGSGTQLSVL.